The clone carrying this TCR beta chain was counted between two and nine times. Its antigen is undetermined. TCRdb re-derived calls from the RACE reads in MiXCR, one entry per CDR3 protein. The sample carries over 45,000 distinct CDR3 sequences, about 9.6% recorded once. The source of the sample is a study of human T cells and chemical hapten exposure. Study-level information: Each week of the roughly 24-week study, patients had diphenylcyclopropenone applied to the scalp. TCR yields per sample varied mostly from small pooled library volume differences.

Findings and limits, study-wide: Controls had significantly fewer large CDR3 similarity clusters than were formed by expanded TCRs.

Time point noted: patch test 1, 2 weeks after DPC sensitization. The treatment: therapeutic diphenylcyclopropenone sensitization with weekly scalp DPC. Ahead of each patch test application, blood was drawn. The CDR3 contains 17 residues. V dropped 5 bases and J dropped 4 bases, with 23 bases sitting between them. Germline loops: CDR1 LGHNA, CDR2 YSLEER. The receptor's source is a woman between 40 and 50 years old with alopecia areata. Some clones in this sample may be carry-over from other donors' samples. The chain links TRBV4-3 to TRBJ1-1, with D perhaps TRBD1 (6 bases). Material: whole blood, obtained in connection with sensitization to the hapten diphenylcyclopropenone (DPC). The DNA for the CDR3 is TGCGCCAGCAGCTACAGGGTCGGAGGATATTTGGGCACTGAAGCTTTCTTT. Translated, it gives CASSYRVGGYLGTEAFF.